This T cell receptor beta chain was captured by sequencing in a study of T-cell memory formation after mild COVID-19. Germline CDR1 reads SGHTA; CDR2 reads FQGNSA. V was pared by 7 bases and J by 0 bases, with 11 bases between. This CDR3 region has 14 residues. TCR alpha and TCR beta cDNA libraries with sample barcodes and UMIs came from 5'RACE using constant-segment primers. From the 5' RACE reads, TCRdb called clonotypes with MiXCR, one entry per CDR3 protein. The table lists 120,000 or so distinct CDR3 sequences, about 6% of them singletons, with 2% to 2.5% in the top ten. Broader study findings: The second-wave clones peaking on day 37 were not confirmed as SARS-CoV-2-specific.

In its sample, this clonotype was seen a few times. Its antigen is unidentified. The material sequenced was PBMCs or a T cell subset sorted from them (not recorded which). The receptor comes from an adult woman who had mild COVID-19 (a few samples of this study predate the infection). Cell type and time point are not known. V usage is TRBV7-2 and J usage is TRBJ2-3; D unresolved. In DNA form, the CDR3 reads TGTGCCAGCACCCAGTTCGACAGCACAGATACGCAGTATTTT. This codes for CASTQFDSTDTQYF.